The 8 T cell receptor beta chains presented below share a single source sample, sequenced in a study of CD8+CD57+ T cells in acquired aplastic anemia listed by TCRdb under 2018. The sequencer listed for this sample is Illumina HiSeq 2000. Genomic DNA was used as template for profiling of TCR beta VDJ combinations and CDR3 sequences. TCRdb passed the public sequencing reads through fastp at Q25 and MiXCR, retaining productive beta sequences. Identical CDR3 protein sequences are pooled into one entry, listed with their most common genes and DNA. The sample records hundreds of thousands of distinct CDR3 sequences, 65% to 80% of which are singletons. 3.5% to 4.5% of the sample rests with the top ten. The sample was sorted CD4+, CD8+, or CD8+CD57+ T cells (not recorded which) from PBMCs. Receptors were obtained from a human donor in good health, serving as a control.

At least ten counts were recorded for this clonotype. V and J are TRBV5-6 and TRBJ2-3, with 10 bases identical to TRBD2. This CDR3 has 18 residues. CDR1 SGHDT and CDR2 YYEEEE come from the germline V gene. With 1 base clipped from V and 5 bases from J, the junction kept 13 bases outside the gene matches. The CDR3 DNA reads TGTGCCAGCAGCTTGAGGCTAGCGGGGGCCCAGCCGAGAGATACGCAGTATTTT. Encoded protein: CASSLRLAGAQPRDTQYF. The full variable domain, its missing parts supplied by reference TRBV5-6 and TRBJ2-3, is DAGVTQSPTHLIKTRGQQVTLRCSPKSGHDTVSWYQQALGQGPQFIFQYYEEEERQRGNFPDRFSGHQFPNYSSELNVNALLLGDSALYLCASSLRLAGAQPRDTQYFGPGTRLTVL.

The chain employs TRBV5-6 and TRBJ1-2; D perhaps matches TRBD1 (5 bases). The V end was cut by 2 bases, the J end by 8 bases, with 19 bases between. The CDR3 contains 15 residues. Germline V gene data show CDR1 as SGHDT and CDR2 as YYEEEE. Written as DNA, the CDR3 is TGTGCCAGCAGCTTTGGGGCAGGGCCCGCCGGGGGCTACACCTTC. Residues: CASSFGAGPAGGYTF. Filled out from reference TRBV5-6 and TRBJ1-2, the complete variable domain reads DAGVTQSPTHLIKTRGQQVTLRCSPKSGHDTVSWYQQALGQGPQFIFQYYEEEERQRGNFPDRFSGHQFPNYSSELNVNALLLGDSALYLCASSFGAGPAGGYTFGSGTRLTVV.

In this sample, this clonotype turned up many times. The chain employs TRBV25-1 and TRBJ1-4; D not resolved. Deletions cut 6 bases from V and 8 bases from J, with 13 bases between. The V gene's germline CDR1 is MGHDK and CDR2 SYGVNS. The CDR3 covers 13 residues. The CDR3 sequence is CASRPGHTEKLFF. CDR3 coding DNA: TGTGCCAGCAGGCCGGGCCATACGGAAAAACTGTTTTTT.

This sequence joins TRBV11-2 and TRBJ1-5; possibly TRBD1 for D (6 bases). Germline V CDR1 and CDR2: SGHAT, FQNNGV. Trimming removed 5 bases at V and 1 base at J, with 15 bases between. This CDR3 is 16 amino acids long. The CDR3 reads CASSIRPGASNQPQHF. CDR3 in DNA: TGTGCCAGCAGCATACGACCAGGGGCGAGCAATCAGCCCCAGCATTTT.

The rearrangement joins TRBV9 to TRBJ1-4; D call uncertain. The CDR3 contains 16 residues. Germline CDR1 SGDLS, CDR2 YYNGEE. Between the trimmed V and J ends, which lost 5 bases and 5 bases, there was a span of 19 bases. CDR3 coding DNA: TGTGCCAGCAGGGCGTCATTGGGTGGGGAGAATGAAAAACTGTTTTTT. Protein: CASRASLGGENEKLFF. The whole variable domain, filled in from reference TRBV9 and TRBJ1-4, reads DSGVTQTPKHLITATGQRVTLRCSPRSGDLSVYWYQQSLDQGLQFLIQYYNGEERAKGNILERFSAQQFPDLHSELNLSSLELGDSALYFCASRASLGGENEKLFFGSGTQLSVL.

This rearrangement joins TRBV15 to TRBJ2-7, with 10 bases aligning to TRBD2. From germline, CDR1 is LNHNV and CDR2 YYDKDF (reference sequence). Trimming removed 3 bases from V and 3 bases from J; junction bases left unmatched: 5. The CDR3 totals 15 residues. CDR3 sequence: CATSSGLAVGYEQYF. CDR3 sequence (DNA): TGTGCCACCAGCAGCGGACTAGCGGTCGGCTACGAGCAGTACTTC.

The CDR3 DNA reads as TGTGCCAGCAACTACGGTGGCTCAGGATACACCTTC. Translation: CASNYGGSGYTF. The rearrangement uses TRBV7-2 and TRBJ1-2; the D is unclear. Trimming cost V 7 bases and J 11 bases, with 17 bases left between them. This CDR3 comprises 12 residues. CDR1 is SGHTA, CDR2 FQGNSA, per germline.

Note on this clonotype: Given the absence of the conserved phenylalanine or tryptophan at the CDR3 end, a read error is likely. Because the CDR3's place on the DNA is in doubt, the DNA is left out and the CDR3 is given as listed by TCRdb. V and J are TRBV2 and TRBJ2-7; TRBD2 reflects the table's D call only, with no check against the DNA. Germline V gene data show CDR1 as SNHLY and CDR2 as FYNNEI. The CDR3 region is 14 residues in length, termini included. The CDR3 loop is CASSMGLASNEQYC.